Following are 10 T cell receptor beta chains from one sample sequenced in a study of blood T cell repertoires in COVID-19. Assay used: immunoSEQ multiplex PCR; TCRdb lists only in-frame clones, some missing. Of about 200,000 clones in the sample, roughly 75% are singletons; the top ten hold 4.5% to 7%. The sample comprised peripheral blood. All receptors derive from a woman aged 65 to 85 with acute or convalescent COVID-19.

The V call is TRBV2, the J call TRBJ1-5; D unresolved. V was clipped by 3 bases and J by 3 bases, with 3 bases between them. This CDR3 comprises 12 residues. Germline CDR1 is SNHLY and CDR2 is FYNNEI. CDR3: CASSDNNQPQHF. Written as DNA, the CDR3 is TGTGCCAGCAGTGACAACAATCAGCCCCAGCATTTT.

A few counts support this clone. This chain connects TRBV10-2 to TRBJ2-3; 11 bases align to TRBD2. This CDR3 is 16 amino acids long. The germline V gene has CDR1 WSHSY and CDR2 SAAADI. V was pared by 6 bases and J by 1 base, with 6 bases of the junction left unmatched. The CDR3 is CASRLPGLAGTDTQYF. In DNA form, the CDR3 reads TGCGCCAGCAGACTCCCGGGACTAGCGGGCACAGATACGCAGTATTTT.

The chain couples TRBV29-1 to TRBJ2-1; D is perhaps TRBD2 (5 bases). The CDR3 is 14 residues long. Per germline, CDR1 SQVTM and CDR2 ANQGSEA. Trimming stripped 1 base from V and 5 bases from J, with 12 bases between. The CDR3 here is CSVEVLARDNEQFF. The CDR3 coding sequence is TGCAGCGTTGAAGTGCTGGCGCGGGACAATGAGCAGTTCTTC.

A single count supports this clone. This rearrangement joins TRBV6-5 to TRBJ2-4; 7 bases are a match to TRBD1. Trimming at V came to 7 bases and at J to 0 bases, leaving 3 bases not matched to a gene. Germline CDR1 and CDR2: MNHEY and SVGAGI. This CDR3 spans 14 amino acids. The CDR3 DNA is TGTGCCAGCACTGGGACAGTAGCCAAAAACATTCAGTACTTC. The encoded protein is CASTGTVAKNIQYF.

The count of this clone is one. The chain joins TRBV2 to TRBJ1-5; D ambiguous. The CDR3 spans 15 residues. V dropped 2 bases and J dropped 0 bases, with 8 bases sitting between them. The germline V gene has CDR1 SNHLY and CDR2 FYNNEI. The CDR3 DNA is TGTGCCAGCAGTGAAAGCCCGTATAGCAATCAGCCCCAGCATTTT. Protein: CASSESPYSNQPQHF.

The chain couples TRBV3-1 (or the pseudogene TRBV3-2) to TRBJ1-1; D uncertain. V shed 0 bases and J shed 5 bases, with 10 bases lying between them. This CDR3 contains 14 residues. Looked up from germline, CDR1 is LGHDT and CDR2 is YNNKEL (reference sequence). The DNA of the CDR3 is TGTGCCAGCAGCCAAGAAGGCTACGGGACTGAAGCTTTCTTT. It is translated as CASSQEGYGTEAFF.

The CDR3 loop is CASSSGGDTQYF. The CDR3 DNA is TGTGCCAGTAGTAGCGGAGGAGATACGCAGTATTTT. The chain is built from TRBV19 and TRBJ2-3, with D possibly matching TRBD2 (5 bases). The CDR3 consists of 12 residues. Deletions cut 4 bases from V and 5 bases from J, with 7 bases between. The germline CDR1 and CDR2 sequences are LNHDA and SQIVND (reference sequence).

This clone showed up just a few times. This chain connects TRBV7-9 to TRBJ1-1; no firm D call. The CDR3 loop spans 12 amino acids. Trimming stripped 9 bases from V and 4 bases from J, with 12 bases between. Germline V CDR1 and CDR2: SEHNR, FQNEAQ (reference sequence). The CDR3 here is CASVVGSTEAFF. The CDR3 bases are TGTGCCAGTGTGGTAGGGAGCACTGAAGCTTTCTTT.

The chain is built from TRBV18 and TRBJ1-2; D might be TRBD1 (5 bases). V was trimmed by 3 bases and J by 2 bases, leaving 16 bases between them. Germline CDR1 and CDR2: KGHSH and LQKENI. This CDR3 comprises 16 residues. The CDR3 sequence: CASSPAQGRANYGYTF. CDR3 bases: TGTGCCAGCTCACCCGCTCAGGGCCGGGCCAACTATGGCTACACCTTC. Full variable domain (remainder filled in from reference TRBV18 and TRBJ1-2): NAGVMQNPRHLVRRRGQEARLRCSPMKGHSHVYWYRQLPEEGLKFMVYLQKENIIDESGMPKERFSAEFPKEGPSILRIQQVVRGDSAAYFCASSPAQGRANYGYTFGSGTRLTVV.

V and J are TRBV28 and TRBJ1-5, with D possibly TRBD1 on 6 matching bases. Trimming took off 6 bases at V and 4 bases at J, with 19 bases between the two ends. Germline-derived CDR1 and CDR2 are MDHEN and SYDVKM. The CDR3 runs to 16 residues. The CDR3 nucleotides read TGTGCCAGCAGCCGCCCAGGACAGCGTGAGAATCAGCCCCAGCATTTT. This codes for CASSRPGQRENQPQHF.